This TCR beta chain was obtained from a study of T cells expressing NK-cell markers. About the research overall: One of the eight sequenced donors was seronegative, whereas the other seven were HCMV-seropositive.

This CDR3 comprises 13 residues. Germline V gives CDR1 KGHDR, CDR2 SFDVKD. Reanalyzing the 5' RACE reads, TCRdb keeps one entry per CDR3 protein, without DNA. The sample totals 7,500 to 8,000 distinct CDR3 sequences. The clonotype comes from a man between 18 and 35 years old in good health. Sequenced sample: blood T cells: a sorted CD56 or NKG2C T cell subset, CD4+ or CD8+ T cells, or bulk PBMC T cells (not recorded which). The gene calls are TRBV24-1 and TRBJ2-1. The CDR3 loop reads CATRDSLYNEQFF.